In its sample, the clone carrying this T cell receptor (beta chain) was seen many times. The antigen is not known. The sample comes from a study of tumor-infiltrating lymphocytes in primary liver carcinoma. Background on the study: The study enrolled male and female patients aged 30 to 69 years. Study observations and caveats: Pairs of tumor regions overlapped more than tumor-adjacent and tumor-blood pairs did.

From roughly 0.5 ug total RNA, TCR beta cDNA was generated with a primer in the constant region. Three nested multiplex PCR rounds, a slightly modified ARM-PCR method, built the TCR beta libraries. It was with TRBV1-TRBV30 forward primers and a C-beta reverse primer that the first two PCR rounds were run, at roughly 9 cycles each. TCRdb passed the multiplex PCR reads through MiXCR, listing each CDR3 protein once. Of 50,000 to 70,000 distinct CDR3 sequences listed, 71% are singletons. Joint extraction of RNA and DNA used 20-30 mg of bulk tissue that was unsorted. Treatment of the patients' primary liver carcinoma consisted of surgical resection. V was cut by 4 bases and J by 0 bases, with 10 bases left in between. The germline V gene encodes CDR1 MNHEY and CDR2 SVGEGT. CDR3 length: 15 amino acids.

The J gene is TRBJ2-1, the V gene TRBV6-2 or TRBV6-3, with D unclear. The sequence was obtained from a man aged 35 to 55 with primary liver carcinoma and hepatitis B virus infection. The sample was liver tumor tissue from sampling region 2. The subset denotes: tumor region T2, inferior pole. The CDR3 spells CASSLIPSSYNEQFF. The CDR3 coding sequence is TGTGCCAGCAGTTTAATCCCAAGCTCCTACAATGAGCAGTTCTTC.